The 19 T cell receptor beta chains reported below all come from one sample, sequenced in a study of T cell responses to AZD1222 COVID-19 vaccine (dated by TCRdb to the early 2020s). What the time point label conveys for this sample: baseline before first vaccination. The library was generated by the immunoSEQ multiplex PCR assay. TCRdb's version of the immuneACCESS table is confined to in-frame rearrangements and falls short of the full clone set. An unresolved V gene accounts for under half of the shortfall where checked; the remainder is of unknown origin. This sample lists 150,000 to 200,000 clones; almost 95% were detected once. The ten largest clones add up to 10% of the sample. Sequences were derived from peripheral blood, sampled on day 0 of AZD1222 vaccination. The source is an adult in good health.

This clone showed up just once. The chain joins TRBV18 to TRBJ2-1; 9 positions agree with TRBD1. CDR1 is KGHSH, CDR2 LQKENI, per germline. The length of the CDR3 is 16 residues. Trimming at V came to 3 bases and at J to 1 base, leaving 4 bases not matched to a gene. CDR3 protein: CASSPLGTGSYNEQFF. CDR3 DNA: TGTGCCAGCTCACCGCTAGGGACAGGGTCCTACAATGAGCAGTTCTTC.

The CDR3 DNA reads TGCAGTGTGTTCAGTAATGAAAAACTGTTTTTT. Encoded protein: CSVFSNEKLFF. The chain uses TRBV20-1 and TRBJ1-4; D uncertain. Germline lookup yields CDR1 DFQATT and CDR2 SNEGSKA (reference sequence). This CDR3 region has 11 residues. V lost 7 bases to trimming and J lost 4 bases, with 7 bases between them.

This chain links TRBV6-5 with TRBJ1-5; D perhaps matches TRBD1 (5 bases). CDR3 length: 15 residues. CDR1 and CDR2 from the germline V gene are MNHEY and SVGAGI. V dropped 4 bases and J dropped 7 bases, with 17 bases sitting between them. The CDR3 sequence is CASSSSGGGGQPQHF. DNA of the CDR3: TGTGCCAGCAGTTCCTCGGGCGGGGGGGGACAGCCCCAGCATTTT.

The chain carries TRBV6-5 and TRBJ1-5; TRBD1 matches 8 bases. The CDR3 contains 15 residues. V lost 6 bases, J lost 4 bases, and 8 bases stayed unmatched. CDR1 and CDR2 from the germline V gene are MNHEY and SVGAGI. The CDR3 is CASSPRDRTNQPQHF. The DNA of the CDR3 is TGTGCCAGCAGCCCCCGGGACAGGACTAATCAGCCCCAGCATTTT.

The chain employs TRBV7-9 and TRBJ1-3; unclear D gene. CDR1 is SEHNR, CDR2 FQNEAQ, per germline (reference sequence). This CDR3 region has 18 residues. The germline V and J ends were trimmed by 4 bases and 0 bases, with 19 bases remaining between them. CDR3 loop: CASSSMSDGSLSGNTIYF. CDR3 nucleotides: TGTGCCAGCAGCTCGATGTCGGACGGTTCCCTCTCTGGAAACACCATATATTTT.

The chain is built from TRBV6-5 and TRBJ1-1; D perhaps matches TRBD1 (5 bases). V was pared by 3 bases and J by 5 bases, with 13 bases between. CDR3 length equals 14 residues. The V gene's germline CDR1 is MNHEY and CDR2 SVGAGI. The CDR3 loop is CASSYTGTGTEAFF. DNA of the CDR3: TGTGCCAGCAGTTATACAGGAACGGGAACTGAAGCTTTCTTT.

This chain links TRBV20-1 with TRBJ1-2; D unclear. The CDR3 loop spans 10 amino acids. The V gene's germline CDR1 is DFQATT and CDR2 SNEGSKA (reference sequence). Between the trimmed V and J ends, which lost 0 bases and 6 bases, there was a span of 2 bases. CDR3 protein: CSARDDGYTF. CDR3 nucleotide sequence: TGCAGTGCTAGAGATGATGGCTACACCTTC.

The DNA for the CDR3 is TGTGCCAGCAGCTTGAACACCGACTTAGCCTACACCTTC. Translating gives CASSLNTDLAYTF. The chain combines TRBV5-4 with TRBJ1-2; D gene uncertain. This CDR3 is 13 amino acids long. Germline V gene lookup returns CDR1 SGHNT and CDR2 YYREEE (reference sequence). V dropped 1 base and J dropped 10 bases, with 14 bases sitting between them.

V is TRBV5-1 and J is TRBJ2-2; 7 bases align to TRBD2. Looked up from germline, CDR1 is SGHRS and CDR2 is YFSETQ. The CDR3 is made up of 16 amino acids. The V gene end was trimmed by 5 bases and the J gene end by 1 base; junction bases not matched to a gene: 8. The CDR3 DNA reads TGCGCCAGCAGTTCTCTAGCGGACCTGAACACCGGGGAGCTGTTTTTT. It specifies CASSSLADLNTGELFF.

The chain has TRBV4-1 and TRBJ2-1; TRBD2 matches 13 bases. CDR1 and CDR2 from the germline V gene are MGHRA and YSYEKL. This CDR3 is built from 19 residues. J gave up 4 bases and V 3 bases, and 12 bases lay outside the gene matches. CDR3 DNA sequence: TGCGCCAGCAGCCAGAGACTAGCGGGAGGCCCGCCGGGGTACAATGAGCAGTTCTTC. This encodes CASSQRLAGGPPGYNEQFF.

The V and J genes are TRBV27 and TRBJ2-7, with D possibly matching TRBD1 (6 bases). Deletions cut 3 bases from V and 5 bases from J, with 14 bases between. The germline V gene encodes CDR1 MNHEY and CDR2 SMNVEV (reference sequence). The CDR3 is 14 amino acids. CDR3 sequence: CASSLSAQGNEQYF. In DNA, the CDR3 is TGTGCCAGCAGTTTGTCTGCACAGGGTAACGAGCAGTACTTC.

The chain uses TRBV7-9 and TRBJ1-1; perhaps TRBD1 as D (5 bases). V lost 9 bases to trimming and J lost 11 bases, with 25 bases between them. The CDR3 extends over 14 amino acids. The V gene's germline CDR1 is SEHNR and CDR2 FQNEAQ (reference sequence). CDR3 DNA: TGTGCCAGTGGGGGAACAGGCCTCGGATTCTCGGCTTTCTTT. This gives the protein CASGGTGLGFSAFF.

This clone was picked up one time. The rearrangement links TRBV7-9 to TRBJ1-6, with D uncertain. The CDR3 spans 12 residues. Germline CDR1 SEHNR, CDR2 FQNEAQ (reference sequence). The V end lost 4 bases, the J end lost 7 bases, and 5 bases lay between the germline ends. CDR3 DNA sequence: TGTGCCAGCAGCTCTGGGAATTCACCCCTCCACTTT. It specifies CASSSGNSPLHF.

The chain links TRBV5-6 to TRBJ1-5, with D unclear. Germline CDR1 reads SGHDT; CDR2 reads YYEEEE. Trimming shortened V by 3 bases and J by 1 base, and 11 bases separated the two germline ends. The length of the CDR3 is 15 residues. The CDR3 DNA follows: TGTGCCAGCAGCTCCTCCGGAGAGAGCAATCAGCCCCAGCATTTT. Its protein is CASSSSGESNQPQHF.

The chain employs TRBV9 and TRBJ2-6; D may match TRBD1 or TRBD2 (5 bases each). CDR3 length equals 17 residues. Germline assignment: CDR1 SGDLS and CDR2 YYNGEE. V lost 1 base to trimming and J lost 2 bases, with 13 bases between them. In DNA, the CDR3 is TGTGCCAGCAGCGTACAACCCATGGGGGCTGGGGCCAACGTCCTGACTTTC. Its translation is CASSVQPMGAGANVLTF.

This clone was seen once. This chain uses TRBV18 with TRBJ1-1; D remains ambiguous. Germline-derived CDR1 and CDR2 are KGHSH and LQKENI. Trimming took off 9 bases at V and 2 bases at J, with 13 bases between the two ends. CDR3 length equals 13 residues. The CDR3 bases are TGTGCCAGTTTATCTGGGATCAACACTGAAGCTTTCTTT. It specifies CASLSGINTEAFF.

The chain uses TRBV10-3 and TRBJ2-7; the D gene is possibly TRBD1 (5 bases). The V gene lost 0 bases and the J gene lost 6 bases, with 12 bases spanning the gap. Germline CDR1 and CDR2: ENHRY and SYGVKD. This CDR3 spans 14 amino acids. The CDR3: CAISESGQGGEQYV. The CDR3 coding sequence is TGTGCCATCAGTGAGTCGGGGCAGGGTGGCGAGCAGTACGTC.

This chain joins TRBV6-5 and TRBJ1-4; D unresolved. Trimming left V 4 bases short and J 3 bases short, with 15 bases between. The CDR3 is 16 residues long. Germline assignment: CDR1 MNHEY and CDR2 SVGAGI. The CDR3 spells CASSSGRQVSNEKLFF. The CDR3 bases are TGTGCCAGCAGTTCGGGCCGGCAGGTTTCTAATGAAAAACTGTTTTTT.

The DNA of the CDR3 is TGTGCCAGCAGCTTACAGGGGCATCGAGATACGCAGTATTTT. This translates into CASSLQGHRDTQYF. The chain joins TRBV7-3 to TRBJ2-3, with D maybe TRBD1 (6 bases). Germline V gives CDR1 SGHTA, CDR2 FQGTGA. V lost 2 bases and J lost 5, with 11 bases in between. The CDR3 length is 14 residues.